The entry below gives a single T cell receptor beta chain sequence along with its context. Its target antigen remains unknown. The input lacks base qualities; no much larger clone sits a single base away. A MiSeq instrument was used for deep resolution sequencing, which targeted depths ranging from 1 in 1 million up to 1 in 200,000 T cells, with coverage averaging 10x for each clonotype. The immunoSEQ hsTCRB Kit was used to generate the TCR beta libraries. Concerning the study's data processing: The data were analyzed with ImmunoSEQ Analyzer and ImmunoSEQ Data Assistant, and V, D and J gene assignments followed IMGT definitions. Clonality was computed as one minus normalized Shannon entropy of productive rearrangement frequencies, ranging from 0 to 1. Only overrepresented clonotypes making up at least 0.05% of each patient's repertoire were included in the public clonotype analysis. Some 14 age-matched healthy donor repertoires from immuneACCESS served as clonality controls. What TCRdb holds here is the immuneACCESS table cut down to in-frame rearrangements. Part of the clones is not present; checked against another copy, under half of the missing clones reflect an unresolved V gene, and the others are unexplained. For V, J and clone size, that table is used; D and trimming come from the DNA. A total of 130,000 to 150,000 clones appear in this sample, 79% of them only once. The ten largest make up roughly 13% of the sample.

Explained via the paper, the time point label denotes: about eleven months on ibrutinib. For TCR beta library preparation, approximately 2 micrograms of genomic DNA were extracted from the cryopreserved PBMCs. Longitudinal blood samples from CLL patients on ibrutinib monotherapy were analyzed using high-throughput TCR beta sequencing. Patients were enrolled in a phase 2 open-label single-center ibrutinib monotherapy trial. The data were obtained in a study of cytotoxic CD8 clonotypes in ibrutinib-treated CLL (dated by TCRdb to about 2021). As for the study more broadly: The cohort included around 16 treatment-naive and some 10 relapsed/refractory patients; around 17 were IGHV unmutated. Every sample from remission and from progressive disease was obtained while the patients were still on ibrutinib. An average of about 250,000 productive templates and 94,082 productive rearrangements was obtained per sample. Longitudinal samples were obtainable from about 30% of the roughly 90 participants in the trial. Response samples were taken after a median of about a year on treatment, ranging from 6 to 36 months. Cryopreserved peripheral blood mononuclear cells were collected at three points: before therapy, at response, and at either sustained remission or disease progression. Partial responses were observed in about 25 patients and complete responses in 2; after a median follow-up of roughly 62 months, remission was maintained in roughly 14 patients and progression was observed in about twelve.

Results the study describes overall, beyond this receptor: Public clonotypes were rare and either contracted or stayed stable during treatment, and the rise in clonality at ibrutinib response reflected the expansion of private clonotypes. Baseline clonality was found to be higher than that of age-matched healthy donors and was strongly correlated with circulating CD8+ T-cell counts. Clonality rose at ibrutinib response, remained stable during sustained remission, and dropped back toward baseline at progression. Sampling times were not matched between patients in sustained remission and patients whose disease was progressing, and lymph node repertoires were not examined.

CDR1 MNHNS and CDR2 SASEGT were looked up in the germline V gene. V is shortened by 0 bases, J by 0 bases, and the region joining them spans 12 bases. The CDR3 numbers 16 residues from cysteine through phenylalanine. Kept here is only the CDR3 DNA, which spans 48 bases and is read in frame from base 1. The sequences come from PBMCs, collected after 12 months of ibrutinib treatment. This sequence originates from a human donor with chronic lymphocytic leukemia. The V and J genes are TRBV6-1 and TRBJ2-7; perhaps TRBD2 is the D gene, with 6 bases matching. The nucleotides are TGTGCCAGCAGTGAAGCGCGACACGGGAGCTCCTACGAGCAGTACTTC. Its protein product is CASSEARHGSSYEQYF.